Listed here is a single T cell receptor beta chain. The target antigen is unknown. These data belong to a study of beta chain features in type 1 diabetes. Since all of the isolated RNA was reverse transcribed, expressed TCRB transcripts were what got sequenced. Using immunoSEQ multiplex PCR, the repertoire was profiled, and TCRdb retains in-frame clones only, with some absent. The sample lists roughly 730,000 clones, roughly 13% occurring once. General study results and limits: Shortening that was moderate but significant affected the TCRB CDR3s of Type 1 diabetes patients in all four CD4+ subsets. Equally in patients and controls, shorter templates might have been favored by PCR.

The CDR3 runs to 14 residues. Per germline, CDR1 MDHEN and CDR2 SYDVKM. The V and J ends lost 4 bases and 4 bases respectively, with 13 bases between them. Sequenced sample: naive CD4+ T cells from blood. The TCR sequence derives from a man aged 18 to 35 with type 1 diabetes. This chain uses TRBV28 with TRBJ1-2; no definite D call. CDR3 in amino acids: CASSYEASGYGYTF. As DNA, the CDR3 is TGTGCCAGCAGTTACGAGGCGTCGGGCTATGGCTACACCTTC.